This T cell receptor (beta chain) came from a study of T cells in Graves' hyperthyroidism and ophthalmopathy. With duration under 3 months, ophthalmopathy was active: Clinical Activity Score at least 3, NOSPECS at least 4. RNA transcripts were the template for amplifying TCR beta CDR3 regions. HTBI primers drove first-round RT-PCR of the TCR CDR3. TCRdb redid the calling of the multiplex PCR reads with MiXCR, one entry per CDR3 protein. The repertoire holds about 640,000 distinct CDR3 sequences, 20% seen once, with more than 30% in the top ten. The table lists this clonotype with many counts. V was cut by 4 bases and J by 12 bases, with 19 bases left in between. CDR1 is SNHLY, CDR2 FYNNEI, per germline. The CDR3 contains 14 residues.

The sequence was collected from a man aged 25-45 years with Graves' ophthalmopathy. The V call is TRBV2, the J call TRBJ1-5; unclear D gene. The sample comprised blood. Here the CDR3 DNA reads TGTGCCAGCAGTGTAGAGATGTCCAGAGATGTCCAGCATTTT. Protein: CASSVEMSRDVQHF.